The clone carrying this T cell receptor beta chain turned up a few times. Its antigen is not known. The sample comes from a study of Graves' ophthalmopathy and Graves' hyperthyroidism. Broader study findings: The model forecast ophthalmopathy progression, reaching roughly 71% sensitivity and approximately 72% specificity.

Lactation, pregnancy, uncontrolled infections and other autoimmune diseases were all grounds for excluding patients. It was on clinical symptoms, serum thyroxine, TRAb, thyroid ultrasound and orbital computed tomography that diagnosis relied. Sampling approximately 10 ml of fresh peripheral blood provided the PBMCs. This CDR3 comprises 14 residues. With 6 bases removed from V and 4 bases from J, the gap between germline ends came to 16 bases. Germline V lookup: CDR1 MNHEY, CDR2 SMNVEV (reference sequence). Beta-chain TCR CDR3 regions were amplified from RNA transcripts. RT-PCR with HTBI primers came first, then second-round multiplex PCR. TCRdb called the multiplex PCR reads again in MiXCR, with one record for every CDR3 protein. The sample holds under 250,000 distinct CDR3 sequences, under 30% seen once.

Sample: peripheral blood. The genes are TRBV27 and TRBJ2-7; D is tentatively TRBD1 or TRBD2 (6 bases each). This TCR came from a man between 50 and 59 years old with Graves' ophthalmopathy. DNA for the CDR3: TGTGCCAGCAGGTTACAGGGAGGCGAATACGAGCAGTACTTC. This codes for CASRLQGGEYEQYF.